The 15 T cell receptor beta chains reported below all come from one sample, sequenced in a study of T cell responses to AZD1222 COVID-19 vaccine. Assay used: immunoSEQ multiplex PCR; TCRdb lists only in-frame clones, some missing. The sample has over 100,000 clones, 86% seen once. Sequencing used peripheral blood, obtained on day 0 of AZD1222 vaccination. These receptors came from an adult in good health.

The V and J genes are TRBV5-4 and TRBJ2-5; TRBD1 agrees at 7 bases. Germline assignment: CDR1 SGHNT and CDR2 YYREEE (reference sequence). V was pared by 1 base and J by 2 bases, with 5 bases of the junction left unmatched. The CDR3 runs 15 residues. The CDR3 DNA is TGTGCCAGCAGCTTGAGCTTGGGACAGCAAGAGACCCAGTACTTC. This sequence encodes CASSLSLGQQETQYF. Together with reference TRBV5-4 and TRBJ2-5, the CDR3 gives the full variable domain: ETGVTQSPTHLIKTRGQQVTLRCSSQSGHNTVSWYQQALGQGPQFIFQYYREEENGRGNFPPRFSGLQFPNYSSELNVNALELDDSALYLCASSLSLGQQETQYFGPGTRLLVL.

This clone appeared a few times. The rearrangement links TRBV7-6 to TRBJ2-1; D gene unclear. This CDR3 comprises 14 residues. V gave up 0 bases and J gave up 6 bases, with 9 bases separating them. Germline CDR1 and CDR2: SGHVS and FNYEAQ. The CDR3 loop is CASSLAYGSNEQFF. The CDR3 DNA reads as TGTGCCAGCAGCTTAGCGTACGGCTCCAATGAGCAGTTCTTC.

The rearrangement links TRBV5-1 to TRBJ2-7, with D perhaps being TRBD1 or TRBD2 (6 bases each). V lost 4 bases to trimming and J lost 0 bases, with 20 bases between them. The CDR3 has 17 residues. CDR1 and CDR2 (germline): SGHRS, YFSETQ. As DNA, the CDR3 is TGCGCCAGCAGCCTCACGAGGGGGGACACTAACTCCTACGAGCAGTACTTC. Translated, it gives CASSLTRGDTNSYEQYF.

V is TRBV28 and J is TRBJ2-2, with D possibly being TRBD1 (5 bases). V lost 4 bases to trimming and J lost 7 bases, with 19 bases between them. CDR1 is MDHEN and CDR2 is SYDVKM in the germline V gene. The CDR3 runs 16 residues. The CDR3 here is CASSSPRAPRGGELFF. The CDR3 DNA reads TGTGCCAGCAGTTCCCCCAGGGCTCCCCGAGGCGGGGAGCTGTTTTTT.

This clone was recorded only once. Here the CDR3 DNA reads TGTGCCAGCAGTCCCCCCGAAGAGTATGGCTACACCTTC. It translates to CASSPPEEYGYTF. This sequence joins TRBV6-1 and TRBJ1-2; D is unclear. V dropped 5 bases and J dropped 5 bases, with 12 bases sitting between them. CDR3 length: 13 residues. CDR1 is MNHNS and CDR2 is SASEGT in the germline V gene.

The gene calls are TRBV2 and TRBJ2-7; the D is unclear. Germline assignment: CDR1 SNHLY and CDR2 FYNNEI. The V and J ends lost 8 bases and 0 bases respectively, with 8 bases between them. CDR3 length: 12 amino acids. CDR3: CASGRSSYEQYF. For the CDR3, the DNA is TGTGCCAGCGGACGGAGCTCCTACGAGCAGTACTTC.

This clone was recorded only once. The chain joins TRBV18 to TRBJ2-6; D possibly corresponds to TRBD1 (5 bases). Trimming removed 3 bases from V and 4 bases from J, with 16 bases in between. From germline, CDR1 is KGHSH and CDR2 LQKENI. The CDR3 contains 17 residues. The CDR3 sequence is CASSPLDIGEGANVLTF. The CDR3 coding sequence is TGTGCCAGCTCACCCCTCGACATAGGGGAAGGGGCCAACGTCCTGACTTTC.

This chain links TRBV15 with TRBJ2-7, with 11 nucleotides matching TRBD2. CDR1 is LNHNV, CDR2 YYDKDF, per germline (reference sequence). The CDR3 spans 15 residues. V lost 1 base to trimming and J lost 6 bases; unmatched junction nucleotides: 5. The CDR3 protein is CATSRVSGRAGEQYF. The CDR3 DNA sequence: TGTGCCACCAGCAGAGTTAGCGGGAGGGCCGGCGAGCAGTACTTC.

This clone was counted a single time. The chain recombines TRBV19 with TRBJ1-5; D uncertain. The CDR3 is 13 amino acids. The ends were cut back, 5 bases at V and 3 bases at J, with 8 bases in the middle. Germline CDR1 and CDR2: LNHDA and SQIVND (reference sequence). DNA for the CDR3: TGTGCCAGTAGTCCCGCCGTCAATCAGCCCCAGCATTTT. Protein product: CASSPAVNQPQHF.

The rearrangement uses TRBV6-6 and TRBJ2-5; 11 bases are shared with TRBD2. V dropped 6 bases and J dropped 5; count of bases not matched to a gene: 5. Germline-derived CDR1 and CDR2 are MNHNY and SVGAGI (reference sequence). The CDR3 has 14 amino acids. Written as DNA, the CDR3 is TGTGCCAGCAGAAATAGCGGGAGGGTGGAGACCCAGTACTTC. It yields the protein CASRNSGRVETQYF.

This rearrangement joins TRBV6-4 to TRBJ1-5; the D is unclear. Trimming removed 7 bases at V and 2 bases at J, with 9 bases between. CDR1 is MRHNA and CDR2 is SNTAGT in the germline V gene. CDR3 length: 13 residues. In nucleotides, the CDR3 is TGTGCCAGCATACAGACTCGCAATCAGCCCCAGCATTTT. It specifies CASIQTRNQPQHF.

The J gene is TRBJ1-3, the V gene TRBV18; D not certain. Germline V CDR1 and CDR2: KGHSH, LQKENI. This CDR3 contains 12 residues. Trimming took off 5 bases at V and 2 bases at J, with 4 bases between the two ends. The CDR3 coding sequence is TGTGCCAGCTCAGGCGCTGGAAACACCATATATTTT. This encodes CASSGAGNTIYF.

The chain combines TRBV6-5 with TRBJ1-5, with a weak D call TRBD1 (5 bases). Germline V gives CDR1 MNHEY, CDR2 SVGAGI. This CDR3 is 15 amino acids long. The V gene lost 4 bases and the J gene lost 1 base, with 11 bases spanning the gap. CDR3 sequence: CASSLQGGSNQPQHF. The DNA of the CDR3 is TGTGCCAGCAGTTTGCAGGGAGGGAGCAATCAGCCCCAGCATTTT.

This chain connects TRBV7-6 to TRBJ1-1; D gene unclear. V lost 0 bases to trimming and J lost 1 base, with 6 bases between them. CDR3 size: 14 residues. Germline V CDR1 and CDR2: SGHVS, FNYEAQ. CDR3 DNA sequence: TGTGCCAGCAGCTTAGCTCAGTGGAACACTGAAGCTTTCTTT. Translating gives CASSLAQWNTEAFF.

The chain links TRBV15 to TRBJ1-1; the match to TRBD1 covers 7 bases. The germline CDR1 and CDR2 sequences are LNHNV and YYDKDF (reference sequence). J was trimmed by 3 bases and V by 3 bases; bases with no gene match: 7. This CDR3 is built from 15 residues. CDR3 loop: CATSRQITGDTEAFF. The CDR3 DNA sequence: TGTGCCACCAGCAGGCAAATCACAGGGGACACTGAAGCTTTCTTT.